This TCR beta chain appears in the sequencing data of a study of blood T cell repertoires in COVID-19. For the study at large: Sites in the United States, Italy and Spain provided acute and convalescent COVID-19 samples. Sources were T cells, B-cell-depleted T cells, or PBMCs; the material itself was cDNA or gDNA.

Germline V CDR1 and CDR2: KGHSH, LQKENI. The CDR3 has 15 amino acids. The trim removed 2 bases at V and 4 bases at J, leaving 4 bases unmatched. With regard to this clone: Within the sample, other DNA sequences also encode this same CDR3.

Per the authors' pipeline: For nucleated cells, counts were estimated from reference gene primer amplification. Repertoires were generated with immunoSEQ multiplex PCR, while TCRdb's copy carries only in-frame clones and drops some. V and J calls and clone size come straight from that table; D and trimming were deduced from the DNA. The table lists about 200,000 clones, 83% of them singletons. The source of this sequence is a woman aged 50 to 65 with acute or convalescent COVID-19. J is TRBJ2-7 and V is TRBV18, with 11 bases that match TRBD2. Sequencing was carried out using peripheral blood. CDR3 amino acids: CASSPGGTSGYEQYF. In DNA, the CDR3 is TGTGCCAGCTCACCAGGGGGGACTAGCGGATACGAGCAGTACTTC.